These 17 T cell receptor beta chains originate from one sample sequenced in a study of blood T cell repertoires in COVID-19. Sequencing used immunoSEQ multiplex PCR; TCRdb keeps in-frame clones, though not all of them. The repertoire holds a few hundred thousand clones, with less than 90% as singletons. Sequenced sample: peripheral blood. The receptors come from a man aged 30 to 45 with active or convalescent COVID-19.

The V gene is TRBV19, the J gene TRBJ2-7, with TRBD1 identical over 8 bases. The CDR3 runs 14 residues. Germline trimming cut 2 bases from V and 6 bases from J; bases unmatched to any gene: 6. The V gene's germline CDR1 is LNHDA and CDR2 SQIVND (reference sequence). The CDR3 region has the DNA TGTGCCAGTAGTATACGACAGGGGTTGGGCGAGCAGTACTTC. This sequence encodes CASSIRQGLGEQYF.

The V gene is TRBV30, the J gene TRBJ2-3, with TRBD1 matching 9 bases. The V segment lost 0 bases and the J segment 1 base; nucleotides outside the gene matches: 5. CDR3 size: 16 residues. Germline V CDR1 and CDR2: GTSNPN, SVGIG (reference sequence). CDR3 DNA: TGTGCCTGGAGTGTGCCGGACAGGGGAGGCACAGATACGCAGTATTTT. Protein: CAWSVPDRGGTDTQYF.

The chain combines TRBV18 with TRBJ1-2, with D possibly being TRBD1 (6 bases). Germline V gene data show CDR1 as KGHSH and CDR2 as LQKENI. The CDR3 has 13 residues. Trimming took 6 bases from V and 13 from J, leaving 21 bases between them. CDR3 protein: CASSSGSRQQGTF. CDR3 sequence (DNA): TGTGCCAGCTCCTCCGGCTCGAGGCAACAGGGCACCTTC.

V usage is TRBV2 and J usage is TRBJ1-4, with D maybe TRBD1 (5 bases). Germline CDR1 SNHLY, CDR2 FYNNEI. The length of the CDR3 is 14 residues. Trimming stripped 4 bases from V and 8 bases from J, with 14 bases between. The CDR3 here is CASSARGYLEKLFF. CDR3 nucleotide sequence: TGTGCCAGCAGTGCTCGGGGGTATTTGGAAAAACTGTTTTTT. Filled out from reference TRBV2 and TRBJ1-4, the complete variable domain reads EPEVTQTPSHQVTQMGQEVILRCVPISNHLYFYWYRQILGQKVEFLVSFYNNEISEKSEIFDDQFSVERPDGSNFTLKIRSTKLEDSAMYFCASSARGYLEKLFFGSGTQLSVL.

The chain combines TRBV6-5 with TRBJ1-2, with 9 bases aligning to TRBD1. The CDR3 totals 14 residues. The germline CDR1 and CDR2 sequences are MNHEY and SVGAGI. J gave up 7 bases and V 6 bases, and 9 bases lay outside the gene matches. The CDR3 bases are TGTGCCAGCAGGCCGACTGGACAGGGGCCTGGCTACACCTTC. Translation gives CASRPTGQGPGYTF.

This sequence joins TRBV27 and TRBJ2-7; weak D call: TRBD2 (6 bases). This CDR3 contains 13 residues. V was trimmed by 7 bases and J by 6 bases, leaving 16 bases between them. Germline loops: CDR1 MNHEY, CDR2 SMNVEV (reference sequence). CDR3 loop: CASTTKPGSEQYF. The CDR3 DNA sequence: TGTGCCAGCACCACAAAGCCCGGGAGCGAGCAGTACTTC.

CDR3 coding DNA: TGTGCCAGCAGAGAGGGGGAGAACACTGAAGCTTTCTTT. It yields the protein CASREGENTEAFF. V gene TRBV18 combines with J gene TRBJ1-1; D perhaps matches TRBD1 (6 bases). V was pared by 8 bases and J by 1 base, with 11 bases between. The CDR3 extends over 13 amino acids. CDR1 is KGHSH, CDR2 LQKENI, per germline. Full variable domain (missing parts from reference TRBV18 and TRBJ1-1): NAGVMQNPRHLVRRRGQEARLRCSPMKGHSHVYWYRQLPEEGLKFMVYLQKENIIDESGMPKERFSAEFPKEGPSILRIQQVVRGDSAAYFCASREGENTEAFFGQGTRLTVV.

The chain recombines TRBV18 with TRBJ2-3; a weak D match, TRBD1 (5 bases). V lost 5 bases and J 6 bases, leaving 15 bases between the germline ends. The CDR3 totals 14 residues. Germline V gene sequence: CDR1 KGHSH, CDR2 LQKENI. The CDR3: CASSNKGLVDTQYF. CDR3 DNA: TGTGCCAGCTCAAACAAGGGGTTGGTCGATACGCAGTATTTT.

For the CDR3, the DNA is TGCGCCAGCAGCTTGGGGACAGCCGACGAGCAGTACTTC. Protein: CASSLGTADEQYF. This chain joins TRBV5-1 and TRBJ2-7; tentative D call: TRBD1 (6 bases). Germline assignment: CDR1 SGHRS and CDR2 YFSETQ. Trimming took off 0 bases at V and 5 bases at J, with 9 bases between the two ends. The CDR3 has 13 amino acids.

V usage is TRBV11-1 and J usage is TRBJ1-6; D ambiguous. CDR3 size: 14 residues. Looked up from germline, CDR1 is SGHAT and CDR2 is FQDESV (reference sequence). V lost 5 bases to trimming and J lost 0 bases, with 5 bases between them. The CDR3 spells CASSRSSYNSPLHF. CDR3 sequence (DNA): TGTGCCAGCAGCAGGAGCTCCTATAATTCACCCCTCCACTTT.

The chain joins TRBV7-9 to TRBJ2-7, with unresolved D. Germline V gene lookup returns CDR1 SEHNR and CDR2 FQNEAQ (reference sequence). The CDR3 sequence is 15 residues long. V was pared by 5 bases and J by 0 bases, with 14 bases between. The CDR3 is CASSLAVLSSYEQYF. The CDR3 nucleotides read TGTGCCAGCAGCCTTGCTGTCTTGAGCTCCTACGAGCAGTACTTC.

The DNA of the CDR3 is TGTGCCAGCAGTTACCGGCCGGAGTCCCACGAGCAGTACTTC. Amino acids: CASSYRPESHEQYF. The gene calls are TRBV6-5 and TRBJ2-7; the D is unclear. The germline V and J ends were trimmed by 2 bases and 5 bases, with 13 bases remaining between them. The CDR3 loop spans 14 amino acids. In germline, CDR1 is MNHEY, CDR2 SVGAGI.

This CDR3 reads CASSPTVTYEQYF. In DNA form, the CDR3 reads TGTGCCAGTAGTCCGACAGTAACCTACGAGCAGTACTTC. The chain uses TRBV19 and TRBJ2-7; D possibly corresponds to TRBD1 (5 bases). With 5 bases removed from V and 2 bases from J, the gap between germline ends came to 10 bases. Germline CDR1 is LNHDA and CDR2 is SQIVND (reference sequence). CDR3 size: 13 residues.

The gene calls are TRBV5-1 and TRBJ2-5; 8 bases fit TRBD2. The V segment lost 7 bases and the J segment 1 base; nucleotides outside the gene matches: 12. The CDR3 runs to 16 residues. Germline V gene data show CDR1 as SGHRS and CDR2 as YFSETQ. CDR3 sequence (DNA): TGCGCCAGCGCCCCGGCGGGGGGCCGGGGCCAAGAGACCCAGTACTTC. It codes for CASAPAGGRGQETQYF.

CDR3 sequence reads: CASREGDRRNSPLHF. The CDR3 region has the DNA TGTGCCAGCAGAGAGGGGGACAGACGTAATTCACCCCTCCACTTT. This chain links TRBV2 with TRBJ1-6, with 7 nucleotides matching TRBD1. The germline CDR1 and CDR2 sequences are SNHLY and FYNNEI. CDR3 length: 15 amino acids. Trimming at V came to 6 bases and at J to 6 bases, leaving 8 bases not matched to a gene.

Only one count was recorded for this clone. The chain uses TRBV5-4 and TRBJ2-1, with TRBD1 as a possible D gene (5 bases). The CDR3 runs to 15 residues. From germline, CDR1 is SGHNT and CDR2 YYREEE (reference sequence). Deletions cut 4 bases from V and 0 bases from J, with 11 bases between. The CDR3 spells CASSQGADSYNEQFF. The DNA of the CDR3 is TGTGCCAGCAGCCAAGGGGCGGACTCCTACAATGAGCAGTTCTTC.

V is TRBV19 and J is TRBJ1-2; 9 bases match TRBD1. Germline loops: CDR1 LNHDA, CDR2 SQIVND (reference sequence). The CDR3 length is 14 residues. With V trimmed by 5 bases and J by 3 bases, 4 bases remained unmatched. The CDR3, as DNA: TGTGCCAGTAGTCACCGGGACAGGGACTATGGCTACACCTTC. Protein product: CASSHRDRDYGYTF.